A selection of T cell receptor beta chains follows, all from one sample in a study of T cells after posttransplantation cyclophosphamide. Profiled with immunoSEQ multiplex PCR; TCRdb holds only in-frame clones, not every one. This sample has tens of thousands of clones; about 86% occur once, and the top ten carry about 2.7%. Sequencing was done on a sample of PBMCs. These TCRs come from a man in his thirties or forties with a blood cancer, CMV-positive, and with a related stem cell donor. Each CDR3 is given with its conserved first and last residue. A D gene is named only where the DNA matches it firmly. Only part of the rows carry a size: once, few, many, or a class if the clone is expanded.

size: NA
J: TRBJ1-5
V: TRBV28
length: 14
D: TRBD1
CDR3: CASSSQGVRQPQHF
DNA: TGTGCCAGCAGCTCACAGGGGGTACGTCAGCCCCAGCATTTT

size: few
J: TRBJ1-4
V: TRBV5-1
length: 12
D: TRBD1
CDR3: CASSLEDRVMFF
DNA: TGCGCCAGCAGCTTGGAGGACAGGGTTATGTTTTTT

size: NA
J: TRBJ2-1
V: TRBV11-1
length: 16
D: TRBD2
CDR3: CASSLALAELYNEQFF
DNA: TGTGCCAGCAGCTTAGCACTAGCGGAGCTCTACAATGAGCAGTTCTTC

size: NA
J: TRBJ2-7
V: TRBV11-3
length: 14
D: NA
CDR3: CASSLGGANYEQYF
DNA: TGTGCCAGCAGCTTGGGGGGGGCCAATTACGAGCAGTACTTC

size: once
J: TRBJ2-3
V: TRBV15
length: 14
D: NA
CDR3: CATSRDPAGVRQYF
DNA: TGTGCCACCAGCAGAGATCCCGCCGGGGTTAGGCAGTATTTT

size: NA
J: TRBJ1-4
V: TRBV19
length: 15
D: NA
CDR3: CASSMGAGRGEKLFF
DNA: TGTGCCAGTAGTATGGGCGCAGGGAGGGGGGAAAAACTGTTTTTT

size: once
J: TRBJ2-7
V: TRBV5-1
length: 15
D: NA
CDR3: CASSSGQGGPYEQYF
DNA: TGCGCCAGCAGCTCGGGGCAGGGGGGCCCCTACGAGCAGTACTTC

size: NA
J: TRBJ2-7
V: TRBV18
length: 16
D: NA
CDR3: CASSPRAETWGYEQYF
DNA: TGTGCCAGCTCACCGCGGGCGGAGACCTGGGGCTACGAGCAGTACTTC

size: NA
J: TRBJ2-5
V: TRBV30
length: 13
D: NA
CDR3: CAWSPGARETQYF
DNA: TGTGCCTGGAGCCCGGGAGCGCGGGAGACCCAGTACTTC

size: NA
J: TRBJ1-5
V: TRBV4-1
length: 16
D: NA
CDR3: CASSQTILRGAQPQHF
DNA: TGCGCCAGCAGCCAAACTATACTCCGGGGAGCTCAGCCCCAGCATTTT

size: NA
J: TRBJ1-2
V: TRBV18
length: 16
D: TRBD1
CDR3: CASSLPPGQEVSGYTF
DNA: TGTGCCAGCTCACTTCCTCCGGGACAGGAAGTTAGTGGCTACACCTTC

size: NA
J: TRBJ2-3
V: TRBV10-3
length: 13
D: NA
CDR3: CAIMSANTDTQYF
DNA: TGTGCCATCATGAGCGCAAACACAGATACGCAGTATTTT

size: NA
J: TRBJ2-3
V: TRBV11-3
length: 16
D: TRBD2
CDR3: CASSLTAAGVPDTQYF
DNA: TGTGCCAGCAGCCTCACCGCGGCGGGAGTCCCAGATACGCAGTATTTT

size: NA
J: TRBJ2-7
V: TRBV30
length: 12
D: TRBD2
CDR3: CAWGLAAYEQYF
DNA: TGTGCCTGGGGACTAGCGGCCTACGAGCAGTACTTC

size: NA
J: TRBJ2-3
V: TRBV5-1
length: 15
D: NA
CDR3: CASTPDSTSTDTQYF
DNA: TGCGCCAGCACGCCAGACTCGACTAGCACAGATACGCAGTATTTT

size: NA
J: TRBJ1-5
V: TRBV19
length: 16
D: NA
CDR3: CASSIGGPIPNQPQHF
DNA: TGTGCCAGTAGTATAGGCGGGCCGATTCCCAATCAGCCCCAGCATTTT

size: NA
J: TRBJ2-6
V: TRBV7-3
length: 15
D: NA
CDR3: CASSSTGSGANVLTF
DNA: TGTGCCAGCAGCTCTACAGGCTCTGGGGCCAACGTCCTGACTTTC

size: NA
J: TRBJ1-2
V: TRBV7-2
length: 17
D: NA
CDR3: CASSLVEGSSMIYGYTF
DNA: TGTGCCAGCAGCTTAGTAGAGGGATCCTCCATGATATATGGCTACACCTTC

size: NA
J: TRBJ1-1
V: TRBV29-1
length: 14
D: TRBD1
CDR3: CSVRTGTGRVGAFF
DNA: TGCAGCGTCCGGACAGGGACAGGGAGAGTAGGAGCTTTCTTT

size: NA
J: TRBJ2-7
V: TRBV7-2
length: 18
D: TRBD2
CDR3: CASSPRPGTSGRAIEQYF
DNA: TGTGCCAGCAGCCCCCGCCCCGGTACTAGCGGGAGGGCCATCGAGCAGTACTTC

size: NA
J: TRBJ2-3
V: TRBV5-1
length: 16
D: TRBD2
CDR3: CASSPRGLAGTDTQYF
DNA: TGCGCCAGCAGCCCGAGGGGTCTAGCGGGAACAGATACGCAGTATTTT

size: NA
J: TRBJ1-4
V: TRBV19
length: 17
D: NA
CDR3: CASSDGSVQGLREKLFF
DNA: TGTGCCAGTAGTGATGGGTCCGTCCAGGGGCTTCGTGAAAAACTGTTTTTT

size: NA
J: TRBJ2-1
V: TRBV2
length: 10
D: NA
CDR3: CASSDSRQFF
DNA: TGTGCCAGCAGTGATAGCCGGCAGTTCTTC

size: NA
J: TRBJ2-1
V: TRBV7-2
length: 15
D: TRBD2
CDR3: CASSSGLTNYNEQFF
DNA: TGTGCCAGCAGCTCGGGACTAACGAACTACAATGAGCAGTTCTTC

size: NA
J: TRBJ1-5
V: TRBV6-5
length: 13
D: TRBD1
CDR3: CASSYGRGQPQHF
DNA: TGTGCCAGCAGTTACGGCAGGGGGCAGCCCCAGCATTTT

size: NA
J: TRBJ2-2
V: TRBV4-2
length: 15
D: TRBD1
CDR3: CASSQQGQPTGELFF
DNA: TGTGCCAGCAGCCAACAGGGACAGCCCACCGGGGAGCTGTTTTTT

size: NA
J: TRBJ1-2
V: TRBV15
length: 16
D: TRBD1
CDR3: CATSRGGTGGGGGYTF
DNA: TGTGCCACCAGCAGAGGAGGGACAGGGGGTGGTGGTGGCTACACCTTC

size: NA
J: TRBJ1-5
V: TRBV30
length: 13
D: NA
CDR3: CAWSGPTREPQHF
DNA: TGTGCCTGGAGTGGCCCCACTCGGGAGCCCCAGCATTTT

size: NA
J: TRBJ2-1
V: TRBV5-1
length: 19
D: TRBD2
CDR3: CASSLRPSGRVDGAGEQFF
DNA: TGCGCCAGCAGCTTGCGTCCGAGCGGGAGGGTGGACGGCGCAGGTGAGCAGTTCTTC

size: NA
J: TRBJ1-2
V: TRBV19
length: 14
D: NA
CDR3: CASSRLRVDYGYTF
DNA: TGTGCCAGTAGTAGGCTCAGGGTGGACTATGGCTACACCTTC

size: NA
J: TRBJ2-3
V: TRBV28
length: 18
D: TRBD2
CDR3: CASSFRIAGGPLPDTQYF
DNA: TGTGCCAGCAGCTTTCGAATAGCGGGAGGGCCTCTACCAGATACGCAGTATTTT

size: NA
J: TRBJ1-1
V: TRBV11-2
length: 14
D: NA
CDR3: CASSRGSWDTEAFF
DNA: TGTGCCAGCAGCCGGGGTTCCTGGGACACTGAAGCTTTCTTT

size: few
J: TRBJ1-1
V: TRBV6-1
length: 14
D: NA
CDR3: CASSGGGLNTEAFF
DNA: TGTGCCAGCAGTGGGGGGGGGCTGAACACTGAAGCTTTCTTT

size: once
J: TRBJ2-1
V: TRBV2
length: 16
D: TRBD2
CDR3: CASSVKKREVYNEQFF
DNA: TGTGCCAGCAGTGTAAAGAAGCGGGAGGTCTACAATGAGCAGTTCTTC

size: NA
J: TRBJ1-4
V: TRBV29-1
length: 12
D: NA
CDR3: CSVRWGDEKLFF
DNA: TGCAGCGTTCGATGGGGGGACGAAAAACTGTTTTTT

size: few
J: TRBJ1-5
V: TRBV6-6
length: 12
D: NA
CDR3: CAGGQSNQPQHF
DNA: TGTGCCGGCGGACAGAGCAATCAGCCCCAGCATTTT

size: NA
J: TRBJ1-2
V: TRBV7-2
length: 14
D: TRBD1
CDR3: CASRMQGAPDGYTF
DNA: TGTGCCAGCAGAATGCAGGGGGCCCCGGATGGCTACACCTTC

size: few
J: TRBJ2-7
V: TRBV2
length: 11
D: TRBD1
CDR3: CAGTGAGEQYF
DNA: TGTGCCGGGACAGGGGCGGGGGAGCAGTACTTC

size: NA
J: TRBJ2-1
V: TRBV11-1
length: 15
D: NA
CDR3: CASSLTRGLTNEQFF
DNA: TGTGCCAGCAGCCTCACCCGGGGACTGACCAATGAGCAGTTCTTC

size: NA
J: TRBJ1-3
V: TRBV14
length: 16
D: TRBD1
CDR3: CASSRRDRSSGNTIYF
DNA: TGTGCCAGCAGCCGCCGGGACAGATCCTCTGGAAACACCATATATTTT

size: NA
J: TRBJ2-3
V: TRBV7-6
length: 15
D: TRBD2
CDR3: CASSFPGLATDTQYF
DNA: TGTGCCAGCAGTTTCCCGGGACTAGCTACAGATACGCAGTATTTT

size: NA
J: TRBJ1-5
V: TRBV19
length: 16
D: NA
CDR3: CASSYGTLSYNQPQHF
DNA: TGTGCCAGTAGTTACGGGACACTTTCATACAATCAGCCCCAGCATTTT

size: NA
J: TRBJ2-5
V: TRBV30
length: 14
D: NA
CDR3: CAWSISGGSETQYF
DNA: TGTGCCTGGAGTATCTCAGGGGGGTCAGAGACCCAGTACTTC

size: once
J: TRBJ1-4
V: TRBV6-1
length: 12
D: NA
CDR3: CASSQPPGGLFF
DNA: TGTGCCAGCAGCCAGCCCCCCGGGGGACTGTTTTTT

size: NA
J: TRBJ1-2
V: TRBV5-4
length: 15
D: NA
CDR3: CASSLPQGHNYGYTF
DNA: TGTGCCAGCAGCTTACCCCAGGGGCACAACTATGGCTACACCTTC

size: NA
J: TRBJ1-6
V: TRBV6-5
length: 13
D: TRBD1
CDR3: CASSDRGNSPLHF
DNA: TGTGCCAGCAGTGACAGGGGGAATTCACCCCTCCACTTT

size: NA
J: TRBJ1-2
V: TRBV5-1
length: 15
D: NA
CDR3: CASSLAGQGSLGYTF
DNA: TGCGCCAGCAGCTTGGCGGGGCAGGGGAGCCTTGGCTACACCTTC

size: NA
J: TRBJ2-7
V: TRBV9
length: 15
D: TRBD2
CDR3: CASSVAGEGFYEQYF
DNA: TGTGCCAGCAGCGTAGCTGGGGAGGGTTTCTACGAGCAGTACTTC

size: NA
J: TRBJ2-5
V: TRBV11-2
length: 17
D: NA
CDR3: CASSLVERLIGGETQYF
DNA: TGTGCCAGCAGCTTAGTCGAGAGGCTTATCGGTGGAGAGACCCAGTACTTC

size: NA
J: TRBJ2-3
V: TRBV7-3
length: 14
D: NA
CDR3: CASSPRGSTDTQYF
DNA: TGTGCCAGCAGCCCAAGGGGGAGCACAGATACGCAGTATTTT

size: NA
J: TRBJ2-2
V: TRBV4-1
length: 17
D: TRBD1
CDR3: CASSQEGGRINPGELFF
DNA: TGCGCCAGCAGCCAGGAAGGGGGCAGGATCAACCCCGGGGAGCTGTTTTTT

size: NA
J: TRBJ2-7
V: TRBV10-2
length: 14
D: TRBD1
CDR3: CASSGGDRLYEQYF
DNA: TGCGCCAGCAGTGGTGGGGACAGACTATACGAGCAGTACTTC

size: NA
J: TRBJ2-7
V: TRBV4-3
length: 20
D: TRBD2
CDR3: CASSQKYPIASSGGGYEQYF
DNA: TGCGCCAGCAGCCAAAAGTATCCCATTGCGTCTTCGGGAGGTGGCTACGAGCAGTACTTC

size: NA
J: TRBJ1-2
V: TRBV7-9
length: 13
D: NA
CDR3: CASSLALGGGYTF
DNA: TGTGCCAGCAGCTTAGCACTCGGGGGTGGCTACACCTTC

size: NA
J: TRBJ2-3
V: TRBV5-5
length: 14
D: TRBD2
CDR3: CASSFSGAADTQYF
DNA: TGTGCCAGCAGCTTCAGCGGGGCGGCAGATACGCAGTATTTT